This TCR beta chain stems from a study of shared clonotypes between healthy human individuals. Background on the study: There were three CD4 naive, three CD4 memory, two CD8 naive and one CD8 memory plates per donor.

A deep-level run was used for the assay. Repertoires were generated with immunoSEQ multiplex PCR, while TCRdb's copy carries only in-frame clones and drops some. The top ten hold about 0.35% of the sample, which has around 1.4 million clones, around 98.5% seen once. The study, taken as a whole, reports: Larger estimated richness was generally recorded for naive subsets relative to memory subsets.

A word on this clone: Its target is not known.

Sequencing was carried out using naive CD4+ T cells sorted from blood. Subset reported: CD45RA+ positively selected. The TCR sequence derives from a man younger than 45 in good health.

The CDR3 region has the DNA TGTGCCAGCAGCCGGAGGGACAGGGCCTTCTCCTACGAGCAGTACTTC. Protein sequence: CASSRRDRAFSYEQYF. The genes are TRBV11-2 and TRBJ2-7; TRBD1 matches at 9 bases. Unmatched junction bases numbered 8, after V lost 5 bases and J lost 0 bases. Germline V CDR1 and CDR2: SGHAT, FQNNGV. The CDR3 consists of 16 residues.